This T cell receptor beta chain was identified during a study of shared clonotypes between healthy human individuals. Healthy HIV-negative adults without recent acute infections or vaccinations served as donors. Donors were Caucasian adults residing in Nashville, Tennessee, USA. The study, taken as a whole, reports: Researchers sampled blood only, noting tissue repertoires likely differ.

Assay execution proceeded at the deep level. Assay used: immunoSEQ multiplex PCR; TCRdb lists only in-frame clones, some missing. The repertoire holds fewer than 1.8 million clones, with 98% as singletons. With regard to this clone: What it binds is unknown.

Germline lookup yields CDR1 SGHVS and CDR2 FQNEAQ. There are 15 residues in the CDR3. The germline V and J ends were trimmed by 1 base and 4 bases, with 13 bases remaining between them. This chain joins TRBV7-8 and TRBJ1-1; tentatively, D is TRBD1 (5 bases). The TCR sequence derives from a man under 40 in good health. Sequenced sample: naive CD4+ T cells sorted from blood. Subset reported: CD45RA+ positively selected. CDR3 amino acids: CASSLVGQGGTEAFF. The CDR3 nucleotides are TGTGCCAGCAGCTTAGTAGGTCAGGGAGGCACTGAAGCTTTCTTT.